This TCR beta chain was captured in a study of T cells after yellow fever vaccination. Whole-study context: In the case of low-cell-number fractions, SMART-Seq v4 Ultra Low Input was used for preparation.

J lost 5 bases, V lost 4 bases, and 8 bases had no gene match. The germline CDR1 and CDR2 sequences are MNHEY and SVGEGT. The CDR3 runs 15 residues. A universal primer site and UMIs were added as TCR cDNA was made by 5'RACE template switching. TCRdb re-called the 5' RACE reads with MiXCR, one entry per CDR3 protein. The data hold 500,000 to 550,000 distinct CDR3 sequences, with roughly a fifth observed a single time. V and J are TRBV6-2 or TRBV6-3 and TRBJ2-1; TRBD2 matches 7 bases. This specimen was PBMCs, taken 21 days after the first yellow fever vaccination. The clonotype originates from a man younger than 30 who received the YFV17D yellow fever vaccine. The CDR3 DNA reads TGTGCCAGCAGTTTCACGGGGGGACCCAACAATGAGCAGTTCTTC. It is translated as CASSFTGGPNNEQFF.